Presented here are 20 T cell receptor beta chains from one specimen sequenced in a study of T-cell memory formation after mild COVID-19. TCRdb processed the 5' RACE reads anew with MiXCR; each CDR3 protein has one entry. The sample carries 300,000 to 400,000 distinct CDR3 sequences, roughly 13% recorded once. The sequencing sample was made of PBMCs or a T cell subset sorted from them (not recorded which). All receptors come from a man between 18 and 35 years old who had mild COVID-19 (a few samples of this study predate the infection). Cell type and time point are not known.

This rearrangement joins TRBV5-1 to TRBJ1-1; TRBD1 might be the D (5 bases). Germline values: CDR1 SGHRS, CDR2 YFSETQ. This CDR3 has 14 amino acids. Trimming left V 5 bases short and J 1 base short, with 12 bases between. The CDR3 region is CASSFGGQNTEAFF. CDR3 nucleotides: TGCGCCAGCAGTTTCGGCGGACAGAACACTGAAGCTTTCTTT.

The chain has TRBV10-3 and TRBJ2-2, with D perhaps TRBD2 (6 bases). Trimming pared 4 bases from V and 3 bases from J, leaving 12 bases between. This CDR3 has 15 residues. Germline values: CDR1 ENHRY, CDR2 SYGVKD. Written as DNA, the CDR3 is TGTGCCATCAGTGCGCACCCGGGGGACACCGGGGAGCTGTTTTTT. Translated, it gives CAISAHPGDTGELFF.

This clonotype has only a few counts. This chain joins TRBV29-1 and TRBJ2-1; no clear D gene. From germline, CDR1 is SQVTM and CDR2 ANQGSEA. The CDR3 contains 13 residues. V shed 0 bases and J shed 5 bases, with 8 bases lying between them. CDR3 sequence: CSVEDLRDNEQFF. The DNA for the CDR3 is TGCAGCGTTGAAGATTTACGGGACAATGAGCAGTTCTTC.

As to this clonotype: It is unclear where the CDR3 begins or ends on the DNA, so no DNA is shown, and the CDR3 is as TCRdb lists it. This chain connects TRBV7-3 to TRBJ1-4. Per the germline V gene, CDR1 is SGHTA and CDR2 is FQGTGA. The length of the CDR3 is 18 amino acids, counting both ends. The CDR3 loop reads CASSLMFRVRGREKTVFF.

This clonotype was seen a handful of times. V and J are TRBV6-2 or TRBV6-3 and TRBJ1-5; the D is unclear. V was cut by 7 bases and J by 6 bases, with 7 bases left in between. CDR1 and CDR2 from the germline V gene are MNHEY and SVGEGT. The CDR3 covers 11 residues. CDR3 loop: CASIVLQPQHF. DNA of the CDR3: TGTGCCAGCATCGTTCTTCAGCCCCAGCATTTT.

Only a few counts were recorded for this clonotype. V is TRBV19 and J is TRBJ1-1; 7 bases are a match to TRBD1. The CDR3 extends over 15 amino acids. Germline V gene data show CDR1 as LNHDA and CDR2 as SQIVND (reference sequence). V dropped 7 bases and J dropped 1; count of bases not matched to a gene: 9. The CDR3 sequence: CASITNRGRNTEAFF. The CDR3 coding sequence is TGTGCCAGTATTACAAACAGGGGCAGGAACACTGAAGCTTTCTTT.

This clonotype appeared many times. This chain links TRBV28 with TRBJ2-2, with a tentative D call TRBD2 (5 bases). CDR1 and CDR2 from the germline V gene are MDHEN and SYDVKM. V shed 9 bases and J shed 4 bases, with 6 bases lying between them. The CDR3 runs to 11 residues. The CDR3 sequence: CASRGTGELFF. CDR3 nucleotides: TGTGCCAGTCGGGGCACCGGGGAGCTGTTTTTT.

V is TRBV5-6 and J is TRBJ1-2; possibly TRBD1 for D (5 bases). The germline CDR1 and CDR2 sequences are SGHDT and YYEEEE. The CDR3 extends over 14 amino acids. V dropped 4 bases and J dropped 1 base, with 11 bases sitting between them. CDR3 in DNA: TGTGCCAGCAGCCTCTGGACACTTAACTATGGCTACACCTTC. As protein: CASSLWTLNYGYTF.

CDR3: CASSFHPDRWETQYF. In nucleotides, the CDR3 is TGCGCCAGCAGCTTCCACCCGGACAGATGGGAGACCCAGTACTTC. V is TRBV4-1 and J is TRBJ2-5; maybe TRBD1 (6 bases). The CDR3 has 15 residues. Germline V gene lookup returns CDR1 MGHRA and CDR2 YSYEKL. The ends were cut back, 5 bases at V and 5 bases at J, with 18 bases in the middle.

This chain joins TRBV7-2 and TRBJ2-1; D not resolved. The CDR3 runs 15 residues. CDR1 is SGHTA, CDR2 FQGNSA, per germline. Trimming pared 2 bases from V and 0 bases from J, leaving 8 bases between. Here the CDR3 DNA reads TGTGCCAGCAGCTTACCGGCGAGCTCCTACAATGAGCAGTTCTTC. This sequence encodes CASSLPASSYNEQFF. The full variable domain, in which reference TRBV7-2 and TRBJ2-1 provide the parts outside the CDR3, is GAGVSQSPSNKVTEKGKDVELRCDPISGHTALYWYRQSLGQGLEFLIYFQGNSAPDKSGLPSDRFSAERTGGSVSTLTIQRTQQEDSAVYLCASSLPASSYNEQFFGPGTRLTVL.

The gene calls are TRBV6-1 and TRBJ2-7; D tentatively reads TRBD1 or TRBD2 (5 bases each). Trimming stripped 2 bases from V and 6 bases from J, with 11 bases between. The CDR3 consists of 13 residues. In germline, CDR1 is MNHNS, CDR2 SASEGT. CDR3: CASSELGVSEQYF. In DNA form, the CDR3 reads TGTGCCAGCAGTGAATTGGGGGTTAGCGAGCAGTACTTC.

The chain couples TRBV11-2 to TRBJ2-1, with a weak D call TRBD1 (7 bases). The length of the CDR3 is 12 residues. Trimming took 1 base from V and 12 from J, leaving 10 bases between them. CDR1 and CDR2 from the germline V gene are SGHAT and FQNNGV. The CDR3 coding sequence is TGTGCCAGCAGCTTAGGACAGGGAGGGCAGTTCTTC. Its protein product is CASSLGQGGQFF.

The CDR3 nucleotides read TGTGCCAGCAGCTTATCCAGCGGGGGGCCCTACGAGCAGTACGTC. It yields the protein CASSLSSGGPYEQYV. The chain recombines TRBV7-2 with TRBJ2-7; 9 bases line up with TRBD2. In germline, CDR1 is SGHTA, CDR2 FQGNSA. Trimming removed 2 bases from V and 2 bases from J; junction bases left unmatched: 4. This CDR3 comprises 15 residues.

This clonotype appeared a few times. This chain joins TRBV25-1 and TRBJ2-1, with D possibly being TRBD2 (7 bases). Per germline, CDR1 MGHDK and CDR2 SYGVNS. CDR3 size: 14 residues. The V end lost 5 bases, the J end lost 6 bases, and 14 bases lay between the germline ends. Written as DNA, the CDR3 is TGTGCCAGCAGTAATCCGGGGGGCGGCAATGAGCAGTTCTTC. This translates into CASSNPGGGNEQFF. Complete variable domain (other parts from reference TRBV25-1 and TRBJ2-1): EADIYQTPRYLVIGTGKKITLECSQTMGHDKMYWYQQDPGMELHLIHYSYGVNSTEKGDLSSESTVSRIRTEHFPLTLESARPSHTSQYLCASSNPGGGNEQFFGPGTRLTVL.

The CDR3 spells CSVVGGGWDTNQPQHF. CDR3 bases: TGCAGCGTGGTAGGGGGGGGATGGGATACCAATCAGCCCCAGCATTTT. The V call is TRBV29-1, the J call TRBJ1-5; possible D gene TRBD1, 6 bases. CDR1 and CDR2 from the germline V gene are SQVTM and ANQGSEA. The germline V and J ends were trimmed by 6 bases and 3 bases, with 21 bases remaining between them. The CDR3 extends over 16 amino acids.

This clonotype occurred a few times. The CDR3 region has the DNA TGTGCCAGCAGCTCGGATTACACTGAAGCTTTCTTT. This gives the protein CASSSDYTEAFF. The chain has TRBV5-5 and TRBJ1-1, with no clear D. The V end lost 3 bases, the J end lost 3 bases, and 6 bases lay between the germline ends. The CDR3 is 12 amino acids. Per germline, CDR1 SGHKS and CDR2 YYEKEE (reference sequence).

This clonotype occurred a few times. The chain couples TRBV7-2 to TRBJ1-3, with TRBD1 identical over 9 bases. The germline V gene has CDR1 SGHTA and CDR2 FQGNSA. V shed 4 bases and J 0 bases; nucleotides not matched to a gene: 1. The CDR3 consists of 15 residues. The CDR3 nucleotides read TGTGCCAGCAGCTCACAGGGGGCCTCTGGAAACACCATATATTTT. This codes for CASSSQGASGNTIYF.

The sample holds a few counts of this clonotype. CDR3 sequence (DNA): TGCGCCAGCAGCGCGGGACTAGCTGTCCCCGGGGAGCTGTTTTTT. As protein: CASSAGLAVPGELFF. The rearrangement joins TRBV5-1 to TRBJ2-2, with 9 bases lining up with TRBD2. Unmatched junction bases numbered 7, after V lost 4 bases and J lost 6 bases. CDR1 is SGHRS and CDR2 is YFSETQ in the germline V gene. The CDR3 totals 15 residues.

The V call is TRBV29-1, the J call TRBJ2-5; TRBD2 matches 8 bases. The CDR3 is 14 amino acids. Germline V gene sequence: CDR1 SQVTM, CDR2 ANQGSEA. V shed 4 bases, J shed 4 bases, and the junction held 8 bases outside the gene matches. The CDR3 reads CSVAGTREGETQYF. For the CDR3, the DNA is TGCAGCGTTGCAGGGACCCGGGAGGGAGAGACCCAGTACTTC.

This clonotype was found many times. The chain joins TRBV6-6 to TRBJ2-3; the D gene could be TRBD1 or TRBD2 (5 bases each). Looked up from germline, CDR1 is MNHNY and CDR2 is SVGAGI (reference sequence). Trimming pared 4 bases from V and 6 bases from J, leaving 20 bases between. The CDR3 has 16 residues. The CDR3, as DNA: TGTGCCAGCAGTTTTCCGGGGCCGCGCGCCCCCGATACGCAGTATTTT. Protein product: CASSFPGPRAPDTQYF.